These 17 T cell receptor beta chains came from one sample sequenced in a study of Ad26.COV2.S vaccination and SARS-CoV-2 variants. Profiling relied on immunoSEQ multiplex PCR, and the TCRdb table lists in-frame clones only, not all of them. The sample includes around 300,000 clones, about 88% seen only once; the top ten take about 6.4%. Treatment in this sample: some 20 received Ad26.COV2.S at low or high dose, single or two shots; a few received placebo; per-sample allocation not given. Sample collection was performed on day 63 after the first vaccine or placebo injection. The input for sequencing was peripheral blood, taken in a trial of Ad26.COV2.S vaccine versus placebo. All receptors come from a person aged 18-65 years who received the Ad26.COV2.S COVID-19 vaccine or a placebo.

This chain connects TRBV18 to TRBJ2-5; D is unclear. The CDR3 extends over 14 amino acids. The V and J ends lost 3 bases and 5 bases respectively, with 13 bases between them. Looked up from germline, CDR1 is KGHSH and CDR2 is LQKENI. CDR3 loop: CASSPRQGPETQYF. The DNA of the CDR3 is TGTGCCAGCTCACCCCGGCAAGGGCCGGAGACCCAGTACTTC.

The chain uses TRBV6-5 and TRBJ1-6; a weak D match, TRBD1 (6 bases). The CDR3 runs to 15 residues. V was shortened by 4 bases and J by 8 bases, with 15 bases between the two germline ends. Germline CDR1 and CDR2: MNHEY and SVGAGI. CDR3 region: CASSFGQFWDSPLHF. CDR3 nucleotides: TGTGCCAGCAGTTTCGGACAGTTTTGGGATTCACCCCTCCACTTT.

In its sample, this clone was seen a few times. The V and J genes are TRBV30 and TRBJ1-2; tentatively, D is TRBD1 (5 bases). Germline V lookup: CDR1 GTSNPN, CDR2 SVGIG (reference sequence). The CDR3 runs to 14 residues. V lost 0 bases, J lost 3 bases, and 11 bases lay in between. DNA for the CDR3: TGTGCCTGGAGTGTACCCGGGGGGGACTATGGCTACACCTTC. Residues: CAWSVPGGDYGYTF.

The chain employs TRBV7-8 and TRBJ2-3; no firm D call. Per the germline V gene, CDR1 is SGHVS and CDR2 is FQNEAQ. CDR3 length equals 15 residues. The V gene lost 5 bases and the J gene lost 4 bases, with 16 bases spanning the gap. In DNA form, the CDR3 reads TGTGCCAGCAGCCCTTGGTTTAGTTGGGCAGATACGCAGTATTTT. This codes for CASSPWFSWADTQYF.

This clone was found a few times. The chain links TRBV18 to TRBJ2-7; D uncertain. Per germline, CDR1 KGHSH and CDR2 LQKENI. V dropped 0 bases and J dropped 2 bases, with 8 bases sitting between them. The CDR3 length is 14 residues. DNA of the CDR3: TGTGCCAGCTCACCACCCAGCATCGCCTACGAGCAGTACTTC. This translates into CASSPPSIAYEQYF.

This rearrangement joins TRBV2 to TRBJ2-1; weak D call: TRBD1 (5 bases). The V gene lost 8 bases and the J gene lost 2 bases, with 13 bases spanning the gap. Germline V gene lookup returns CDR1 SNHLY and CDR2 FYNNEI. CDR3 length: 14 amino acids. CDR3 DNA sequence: TGTGCCAGCCACGGCAGGGTTACCTACAATGAGCAGTTCTTC. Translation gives CASHGRVTYNEQFF.

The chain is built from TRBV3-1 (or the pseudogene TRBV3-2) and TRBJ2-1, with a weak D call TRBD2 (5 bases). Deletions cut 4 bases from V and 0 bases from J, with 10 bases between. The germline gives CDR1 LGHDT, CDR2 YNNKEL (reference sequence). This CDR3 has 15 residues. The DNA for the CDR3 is TGTGCCAGCAGCCCCTTAGCGAGCTCCTACAATGAGCAGTTCTTC. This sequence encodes CASSPLASSYNEQFF.

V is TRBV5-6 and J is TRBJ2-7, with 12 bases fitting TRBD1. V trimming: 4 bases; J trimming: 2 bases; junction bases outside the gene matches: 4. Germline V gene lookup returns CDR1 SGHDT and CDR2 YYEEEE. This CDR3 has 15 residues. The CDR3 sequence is CASSLGQGAPYEQYF. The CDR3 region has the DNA TGTGCCAGCAGCCTGGGACAGGGGGCCCCCTACGAGCAGTACTTC.

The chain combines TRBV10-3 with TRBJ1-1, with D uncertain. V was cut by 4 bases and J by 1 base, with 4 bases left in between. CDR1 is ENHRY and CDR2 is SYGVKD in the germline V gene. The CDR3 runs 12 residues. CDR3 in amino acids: CAISGTNTEAFF. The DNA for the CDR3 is TGTGCCATCAGTGGAACGAACACTGAAGCTTTCTTT.

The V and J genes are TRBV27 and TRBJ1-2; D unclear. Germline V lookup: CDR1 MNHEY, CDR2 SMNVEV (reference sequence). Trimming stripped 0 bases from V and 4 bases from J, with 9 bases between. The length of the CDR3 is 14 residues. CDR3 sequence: CASSLSAEIYGYTF. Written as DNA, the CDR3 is TGTGCCAGCAGTTTATCGGCGGAGATCTATGGCTACACCTTC.

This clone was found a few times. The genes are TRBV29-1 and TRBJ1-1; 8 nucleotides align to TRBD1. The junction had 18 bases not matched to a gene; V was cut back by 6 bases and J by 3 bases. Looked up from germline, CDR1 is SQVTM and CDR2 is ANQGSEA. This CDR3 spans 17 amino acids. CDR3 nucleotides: TGCAGCGTCGCTGCTGGACAGGGCTCAAGCCTCGACACTGAAGCTTTCTTT. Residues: CSVAAGQGSSLDTEAFF. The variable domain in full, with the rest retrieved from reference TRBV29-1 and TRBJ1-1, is SAVISQKPSRDICQRGTSLTIQCQVDSQVTMMFWYRQQPGQSLTLIATANQGSEATYESGFVIDKFPISRPNLTFSTLTVSNMSPEDSSIYLCSVAAGQGSSLDTEAFFGQGTRLTVV.

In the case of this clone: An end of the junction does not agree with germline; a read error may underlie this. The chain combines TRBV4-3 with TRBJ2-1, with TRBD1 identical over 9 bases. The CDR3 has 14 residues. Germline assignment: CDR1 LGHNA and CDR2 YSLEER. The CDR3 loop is CASRQTGGNNEQFF. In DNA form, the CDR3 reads TGCGCCAGCCGCCAGACAGGGGGTAACAATGAGCAGTTCTTC.

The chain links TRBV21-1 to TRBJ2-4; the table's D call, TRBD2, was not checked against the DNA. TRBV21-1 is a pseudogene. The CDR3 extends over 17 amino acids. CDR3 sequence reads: CASGRRRAGVAKNIQYF. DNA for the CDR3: TGTGCCAGCGGTCGTAGGAGAGCGGGGGTAGCCAAAAACATTCAGTACTTC.

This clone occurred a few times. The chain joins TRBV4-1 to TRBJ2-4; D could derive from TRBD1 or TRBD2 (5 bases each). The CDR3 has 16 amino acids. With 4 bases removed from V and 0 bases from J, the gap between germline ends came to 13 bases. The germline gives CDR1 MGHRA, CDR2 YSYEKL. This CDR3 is CASSPGQGLAKNIQYF. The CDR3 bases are TGCGCCAGCAGCCCTGGACAAGGACTAGCCAAAAACATTCAGTACTTC.

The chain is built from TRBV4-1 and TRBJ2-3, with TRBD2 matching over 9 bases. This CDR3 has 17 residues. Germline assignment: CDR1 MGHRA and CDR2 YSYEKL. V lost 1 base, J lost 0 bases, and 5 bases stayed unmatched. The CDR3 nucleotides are TGCGCCAGCAGCCAAGGAAGACTAGCGGATAGCACAGATACGCAGTATTTT. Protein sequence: CASSQGRLADSTDTQYF.

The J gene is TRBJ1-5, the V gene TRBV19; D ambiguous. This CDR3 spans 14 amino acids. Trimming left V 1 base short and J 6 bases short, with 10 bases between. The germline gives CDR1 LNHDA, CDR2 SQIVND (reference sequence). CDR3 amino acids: CASSIVSQGQPQHF. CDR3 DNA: TGTGCCAGTAGTATAGTCTCCCAAGGTCAGCCCCAGCATTTT.

CDR3 sequence (DNA): TGTGCCAGCAGCCGTCGGGGACTAGCGGGGGGAGTCGGCGAGCAGTTCTTC. Translated, it gives CASSRRGLAGGVGEQFF. The rearrangement uses TRBV4-2 and TRBJ2-1; 15 bases fit TRBD2. The germline V gene encodes CDR1 LGHNA and CDR2 YNFKEQ. Trimming took 4 bases from V and 10 from J; bases not matched to a gene: 11. The CDR3 has 17 amino acids.